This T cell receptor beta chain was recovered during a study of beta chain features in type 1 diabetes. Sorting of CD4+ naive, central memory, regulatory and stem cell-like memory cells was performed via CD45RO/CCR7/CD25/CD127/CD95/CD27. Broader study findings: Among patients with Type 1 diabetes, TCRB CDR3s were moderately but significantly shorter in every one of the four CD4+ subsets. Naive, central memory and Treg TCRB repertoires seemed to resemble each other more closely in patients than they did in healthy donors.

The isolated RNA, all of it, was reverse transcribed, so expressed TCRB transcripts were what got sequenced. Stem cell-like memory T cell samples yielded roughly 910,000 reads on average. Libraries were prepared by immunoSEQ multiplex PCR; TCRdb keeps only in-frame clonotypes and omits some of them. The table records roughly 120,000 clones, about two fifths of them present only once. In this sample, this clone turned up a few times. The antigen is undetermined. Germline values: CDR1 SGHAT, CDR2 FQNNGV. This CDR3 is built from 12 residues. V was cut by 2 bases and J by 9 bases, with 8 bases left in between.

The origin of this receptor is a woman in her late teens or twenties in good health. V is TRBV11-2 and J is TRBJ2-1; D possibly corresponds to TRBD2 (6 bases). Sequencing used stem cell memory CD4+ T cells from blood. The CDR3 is CASSLLRGEQFF. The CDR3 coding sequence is TGTGCCAGCAGCTTACTGCGGGGTGAGCAGTTCTTC. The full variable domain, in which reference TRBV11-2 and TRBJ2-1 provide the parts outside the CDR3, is EAGVAQSPRYKIIEKRQSVAFWCNPISGHATLYWYQQILGQGPKLLIQFQNNGVVDDSQLPKDRFSAERLKGVDSTLKIQPAKLEDSAVYLCASSLLRGEQFFGPGTRLTVL.